This entry concerns a single T cell receptor (beta chain). The antigen is undetermined. The immunoSEQ assay was v3. Clones were read by immunoSEQ multiplex PCR, and TCRdb kept only the in-frame ones, dropping some. The sample holds about 46,000 clones, 86% seen once. Germline CDR1 reads MNHEY; CDR2 reads SVGAGI. The J segment lost 8 bases and the V segment lost 4 bases, leaving 8 bases of the junction unmatched. The length of the CDR3 is 16 residues. The sample belongs to a study of TIL therapy for anti-PD-1-resistant metastatic lung cancer. Study-wide context: Tumors were harvested before any PD-1/PD-L1 blockade. A handful of tumors were EGFR-mutant and two were ALK-rearranged.

Overall study findings and caveats: After infusion, TIL clonotypes partly replaced peripheral T cells and declined over months.

As for time point: pre-treatment sample, taken before nivolumab and TIL therapy. Enrollment ran from late 2017 to early 2020. Sequenced material: blood, taken at baseline. The receptor was isolated from a person between 25 and 79 years old with non-small cell lung cancer. The V call is TRBV6-5, the J call TRBJ1-6, with TRBD1 identical over 10 bases. The CDR3 nucleotides are TGTGCCAGCAGTTGGGGGGGGGACAGGGGATATTCACCCCTCCACTTT. The encoded protein is CASSWGGDRGYSPLHF.